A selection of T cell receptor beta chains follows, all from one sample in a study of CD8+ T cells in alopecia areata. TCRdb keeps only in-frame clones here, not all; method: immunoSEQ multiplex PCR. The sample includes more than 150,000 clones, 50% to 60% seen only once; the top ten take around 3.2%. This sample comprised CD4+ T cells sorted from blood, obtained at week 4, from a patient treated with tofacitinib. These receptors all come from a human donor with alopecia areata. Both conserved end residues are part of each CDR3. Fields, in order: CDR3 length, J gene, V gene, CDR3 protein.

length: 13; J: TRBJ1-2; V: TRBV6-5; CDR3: CASTRDREGGYTF
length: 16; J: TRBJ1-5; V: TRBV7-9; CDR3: CASSPGTDSSNQPQHF
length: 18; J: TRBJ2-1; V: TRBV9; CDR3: CASSVGGSGGPTSNEQFF
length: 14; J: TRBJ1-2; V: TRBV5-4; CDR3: CASSLPGTAYGYTF
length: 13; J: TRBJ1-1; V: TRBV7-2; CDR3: CASSLLAPNEAFF
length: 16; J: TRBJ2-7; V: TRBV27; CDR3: CASSFGSPGQGYEQYF
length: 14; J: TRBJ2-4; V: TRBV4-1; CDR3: CASSQDLPGDIQYF
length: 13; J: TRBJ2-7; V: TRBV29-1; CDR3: CSGSQGDSYEQYF
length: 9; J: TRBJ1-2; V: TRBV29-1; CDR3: CSGGPDVTF
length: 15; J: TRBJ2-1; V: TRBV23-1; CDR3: CASTSGTGEYNEQFF
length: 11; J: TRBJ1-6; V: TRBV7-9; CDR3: CASSRDTALHF
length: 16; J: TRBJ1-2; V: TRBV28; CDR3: CASRPPGTGADYGYTF
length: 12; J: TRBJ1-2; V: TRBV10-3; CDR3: CATSGPSDGYTF
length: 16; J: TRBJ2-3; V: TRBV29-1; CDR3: CSVEEGLAGGQDTQYF
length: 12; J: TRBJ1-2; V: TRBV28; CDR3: CASSLTGYGYTF
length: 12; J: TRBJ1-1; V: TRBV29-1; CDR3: CSGRLENTEAFF
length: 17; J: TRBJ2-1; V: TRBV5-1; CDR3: CASSGGFIAGGKNEQFF
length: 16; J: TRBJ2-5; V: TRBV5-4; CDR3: CASSLGPSGGAETQYF
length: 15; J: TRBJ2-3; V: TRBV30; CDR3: CAWSVGGGDTDTQYF
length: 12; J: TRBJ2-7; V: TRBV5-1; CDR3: CASSLPSYEQYF
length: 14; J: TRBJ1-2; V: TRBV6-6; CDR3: CASSNGNRNYGYTF
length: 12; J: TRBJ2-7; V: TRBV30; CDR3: CAYRDNSYEQYF
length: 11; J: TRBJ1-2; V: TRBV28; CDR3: CASTGDSGYTF
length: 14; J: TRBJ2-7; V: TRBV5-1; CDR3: CASSLEPSAYEQYF
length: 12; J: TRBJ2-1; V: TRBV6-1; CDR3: CATSKQIGEQFF
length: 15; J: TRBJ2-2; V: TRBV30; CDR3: CAWRPAAGRPGELFF
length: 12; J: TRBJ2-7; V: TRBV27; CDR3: CASRDKSYEQYF
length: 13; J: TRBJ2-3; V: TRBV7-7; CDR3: CASSQTQGDTQYF
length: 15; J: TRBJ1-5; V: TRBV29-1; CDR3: CSAREGIHSNQPQHF
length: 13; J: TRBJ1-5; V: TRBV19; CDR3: CASSQGRNQPQHF
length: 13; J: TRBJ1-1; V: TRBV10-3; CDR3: CAISPLADSEAFF
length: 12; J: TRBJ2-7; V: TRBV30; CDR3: CAYGRQFYEQYF
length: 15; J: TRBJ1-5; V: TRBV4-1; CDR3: CASSQSSRGNQPQHF
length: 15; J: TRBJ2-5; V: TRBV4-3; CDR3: CASSQEEGLGETQYF
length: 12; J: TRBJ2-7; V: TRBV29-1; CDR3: CSVEGVSYEQYF
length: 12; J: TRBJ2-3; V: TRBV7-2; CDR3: CASSLFPDTQYF
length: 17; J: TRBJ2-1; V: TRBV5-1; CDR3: CASSLSWAGGASNEQFF
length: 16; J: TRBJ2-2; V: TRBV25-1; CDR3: CASRQTTVANTGELFF
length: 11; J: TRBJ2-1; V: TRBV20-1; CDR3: CSARDPPLQFF
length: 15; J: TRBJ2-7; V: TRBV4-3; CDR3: CASSQDPSTFYEQYF
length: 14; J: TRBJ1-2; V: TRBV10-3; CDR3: CAISESPENYGYTF
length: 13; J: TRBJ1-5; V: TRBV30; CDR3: CAWSRHREQPQHF
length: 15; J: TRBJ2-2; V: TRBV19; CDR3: CASTAGGVGTGELFF
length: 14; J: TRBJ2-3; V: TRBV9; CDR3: CASSVRTETDTQYF
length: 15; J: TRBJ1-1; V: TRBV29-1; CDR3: CSVQGGLRSNTEAFF
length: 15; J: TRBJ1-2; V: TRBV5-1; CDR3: CASSQGGANSYGYTF
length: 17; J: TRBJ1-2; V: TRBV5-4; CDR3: CASSSNPGGRGRGGYTF
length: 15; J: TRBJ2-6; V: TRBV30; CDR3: CAWSVPAPQANVLTF
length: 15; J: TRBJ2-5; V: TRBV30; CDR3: CAWSVRRGGEETQYF
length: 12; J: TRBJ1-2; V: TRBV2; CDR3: CASSTGIYGYTF
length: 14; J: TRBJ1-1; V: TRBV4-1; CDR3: CASSQMSPNTEAFF
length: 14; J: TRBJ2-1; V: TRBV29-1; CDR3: CSAKTRSSYNEQFF
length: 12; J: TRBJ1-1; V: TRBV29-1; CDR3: CSSKGENTEAFF
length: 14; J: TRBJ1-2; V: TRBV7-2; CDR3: CASSLQTGTNGYTF
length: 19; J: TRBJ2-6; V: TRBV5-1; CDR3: CASSSVPGPGRSGANVLTF
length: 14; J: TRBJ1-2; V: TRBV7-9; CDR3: CASSSRGGTYGYTF
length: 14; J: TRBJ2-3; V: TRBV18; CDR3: CASSGFSDTDTQYF